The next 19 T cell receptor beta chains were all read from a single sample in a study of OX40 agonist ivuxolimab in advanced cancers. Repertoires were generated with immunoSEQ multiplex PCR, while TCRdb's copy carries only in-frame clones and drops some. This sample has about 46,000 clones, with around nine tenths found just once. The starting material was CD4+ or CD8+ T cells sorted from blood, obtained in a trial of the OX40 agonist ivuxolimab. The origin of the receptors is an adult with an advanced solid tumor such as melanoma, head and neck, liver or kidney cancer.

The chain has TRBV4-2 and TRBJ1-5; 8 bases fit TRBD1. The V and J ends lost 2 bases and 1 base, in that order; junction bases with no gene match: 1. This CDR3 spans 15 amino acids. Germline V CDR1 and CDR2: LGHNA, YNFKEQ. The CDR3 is CASSQTGGSNQPQHF. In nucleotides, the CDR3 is TGTGCCAGCAGCCAAACAGGGGGAAGCAATCAGCCCCAGCATTTT.

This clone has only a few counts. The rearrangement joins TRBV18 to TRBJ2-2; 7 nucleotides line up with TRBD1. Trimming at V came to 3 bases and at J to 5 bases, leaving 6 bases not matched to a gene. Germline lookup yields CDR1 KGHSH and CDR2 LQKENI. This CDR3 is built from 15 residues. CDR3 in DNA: TGTGCCAGCTCACCTAGGGGGCAGAGAACCGGGGAGCTGTTTTTT. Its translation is CASSPRGQRTGELFF.

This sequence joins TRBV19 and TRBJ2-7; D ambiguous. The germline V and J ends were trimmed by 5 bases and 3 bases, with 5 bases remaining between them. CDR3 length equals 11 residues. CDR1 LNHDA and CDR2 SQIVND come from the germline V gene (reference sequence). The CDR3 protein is CASSGDYEQYF. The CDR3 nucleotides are TGTGCCAGTAGTGGGGACTACGAGCAGTACTTC.

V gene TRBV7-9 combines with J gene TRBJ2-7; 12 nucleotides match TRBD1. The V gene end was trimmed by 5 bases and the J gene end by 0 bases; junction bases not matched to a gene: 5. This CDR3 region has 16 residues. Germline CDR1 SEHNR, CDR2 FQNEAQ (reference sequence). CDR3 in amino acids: CASSPTGQGASYEQYF. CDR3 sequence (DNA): TGTGCCAGCAGCCCTACGGGACAGGGGGCCTCCTACGAGCAGTACTTC.

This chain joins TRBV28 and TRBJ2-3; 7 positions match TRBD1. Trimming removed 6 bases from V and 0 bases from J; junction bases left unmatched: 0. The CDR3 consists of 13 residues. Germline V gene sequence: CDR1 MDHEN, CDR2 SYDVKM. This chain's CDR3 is CASRTGSTDTQYF. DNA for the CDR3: TGTGCCAGCAGGACAGGGAGCACAGATACGCAGTATTTT.

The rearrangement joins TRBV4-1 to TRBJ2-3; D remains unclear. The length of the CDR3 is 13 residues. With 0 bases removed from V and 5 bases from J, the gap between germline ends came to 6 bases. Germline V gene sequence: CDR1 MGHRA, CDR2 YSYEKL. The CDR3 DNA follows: TGCGCCAGCAGCCAAGAAGAAGGAGATACGCAGTATTTT. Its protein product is CASSQEEGDTQYF.

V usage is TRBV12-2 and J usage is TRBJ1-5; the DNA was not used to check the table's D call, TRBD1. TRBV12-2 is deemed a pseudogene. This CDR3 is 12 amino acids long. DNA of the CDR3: TGTGCAAGTCGCTCTCAGGGTCAGCCCCAGCATTTT. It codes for CASRSQGQPQHF.

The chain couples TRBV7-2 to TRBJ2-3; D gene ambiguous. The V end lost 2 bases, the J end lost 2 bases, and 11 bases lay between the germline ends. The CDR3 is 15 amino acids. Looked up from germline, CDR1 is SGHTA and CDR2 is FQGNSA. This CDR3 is CASSLSPRPTDTQYF. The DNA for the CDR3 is TGTGCCAGCAGCTTATCCCCTCGCCCCACAGATACGCAGTATTTT.

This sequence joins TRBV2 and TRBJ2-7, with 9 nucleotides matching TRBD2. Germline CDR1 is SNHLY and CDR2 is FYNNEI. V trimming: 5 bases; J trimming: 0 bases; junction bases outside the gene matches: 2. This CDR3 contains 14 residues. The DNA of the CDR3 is TGTGCCAGCAGTTCTAGCGGGGTCTCCTACGAGCAGTACTTC. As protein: CASSSSGVSYEQYF.

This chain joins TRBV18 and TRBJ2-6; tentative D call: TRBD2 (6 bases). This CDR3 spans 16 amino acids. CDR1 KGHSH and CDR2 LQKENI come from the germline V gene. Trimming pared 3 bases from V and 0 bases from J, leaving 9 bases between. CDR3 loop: CASSPGLPSGANVLTF. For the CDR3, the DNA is TGTGCCAGCTCACCGGGACTCCCCTCTGGGGCCAACGTCCTGACTTTC.

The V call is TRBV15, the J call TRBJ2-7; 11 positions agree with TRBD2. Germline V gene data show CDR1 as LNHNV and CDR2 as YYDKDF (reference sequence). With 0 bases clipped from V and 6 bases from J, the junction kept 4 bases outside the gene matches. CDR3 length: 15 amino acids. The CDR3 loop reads CATSRDLAGGAEQYF. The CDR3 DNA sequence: TGTGCCACCAGCAGAGATCTAGCGGGAGGCGCCGAGCAGTACTTC.

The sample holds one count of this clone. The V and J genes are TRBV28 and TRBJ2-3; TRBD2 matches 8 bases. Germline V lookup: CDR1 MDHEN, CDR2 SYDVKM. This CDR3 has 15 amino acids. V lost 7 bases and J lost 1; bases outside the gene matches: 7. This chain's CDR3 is CASNFALAGTDTQYF. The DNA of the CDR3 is TGTGCCAGCAATTTCGCACTAGCGGGCACAGATACGCAGTATTTT.

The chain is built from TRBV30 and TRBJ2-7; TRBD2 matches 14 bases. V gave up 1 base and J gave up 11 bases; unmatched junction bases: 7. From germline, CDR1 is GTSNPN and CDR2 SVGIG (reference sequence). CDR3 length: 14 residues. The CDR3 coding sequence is TGTGCCTGGAGTGCGGGACTAGCGGGGGAAACGGAGTACTTC. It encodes CAWSAGLAGETEYF.

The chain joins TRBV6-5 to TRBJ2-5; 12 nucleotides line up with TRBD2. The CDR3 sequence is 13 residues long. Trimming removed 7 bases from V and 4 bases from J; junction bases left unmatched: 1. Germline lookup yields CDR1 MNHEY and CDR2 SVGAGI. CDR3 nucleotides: TGTGCCAGCAAACTAGCGGGAGGAGAGACCCAGTACTTC. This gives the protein CASKLAGGETQYF.

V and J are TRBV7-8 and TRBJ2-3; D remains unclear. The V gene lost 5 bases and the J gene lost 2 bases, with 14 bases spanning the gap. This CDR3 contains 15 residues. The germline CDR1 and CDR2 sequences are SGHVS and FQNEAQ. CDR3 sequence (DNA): TGTGCCAGCAGCCGAATGGGCGCAGCCACAGATACGCAGTATTTT. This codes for CASSRMGAATDTQYF.

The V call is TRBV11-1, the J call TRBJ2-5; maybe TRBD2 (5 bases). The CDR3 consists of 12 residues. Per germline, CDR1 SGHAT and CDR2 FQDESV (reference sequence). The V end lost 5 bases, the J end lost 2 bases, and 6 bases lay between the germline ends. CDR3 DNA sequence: TGTGCCAGCAGCCCGGGACAAGAGACCCAGTACTTC. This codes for CASSPGQETQYF. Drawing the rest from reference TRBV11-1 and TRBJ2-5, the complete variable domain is EAEVAQSPRYKITEKSQAVAFWCDPISGHATLYWYRQILGQGPELLVQFQDESVVDDSQLPKDRFSAERLKGVDSTLKIQPAELGDSAMYLCASSPGQETQYFGPGTRLLVL.

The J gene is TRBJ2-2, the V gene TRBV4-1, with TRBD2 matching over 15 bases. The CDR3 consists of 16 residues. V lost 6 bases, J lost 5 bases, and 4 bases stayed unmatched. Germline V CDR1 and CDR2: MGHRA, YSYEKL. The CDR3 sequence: CASRGLAGGNTGELFF. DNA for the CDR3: TGCGCCAGCAGGGGACTAGCGGGAGGAAATACCGGGGAGCTGTTTTTT.

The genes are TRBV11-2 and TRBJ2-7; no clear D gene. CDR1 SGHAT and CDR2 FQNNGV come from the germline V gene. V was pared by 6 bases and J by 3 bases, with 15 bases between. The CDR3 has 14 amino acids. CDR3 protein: CASSKRPGFYEQYF. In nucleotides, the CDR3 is TGTGCCAGCAGTAAACGTCCCGGGTTCTACGAGCAGTACTTC.

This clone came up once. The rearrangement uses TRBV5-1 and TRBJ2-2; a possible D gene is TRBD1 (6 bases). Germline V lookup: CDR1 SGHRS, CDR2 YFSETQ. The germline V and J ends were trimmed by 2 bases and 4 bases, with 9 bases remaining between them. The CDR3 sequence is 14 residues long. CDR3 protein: CASSLRGSTGELFF. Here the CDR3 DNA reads TGCGCCAGCAGCTTAAGGGGGAGCACCGGGGAGCTGTTTTTT.